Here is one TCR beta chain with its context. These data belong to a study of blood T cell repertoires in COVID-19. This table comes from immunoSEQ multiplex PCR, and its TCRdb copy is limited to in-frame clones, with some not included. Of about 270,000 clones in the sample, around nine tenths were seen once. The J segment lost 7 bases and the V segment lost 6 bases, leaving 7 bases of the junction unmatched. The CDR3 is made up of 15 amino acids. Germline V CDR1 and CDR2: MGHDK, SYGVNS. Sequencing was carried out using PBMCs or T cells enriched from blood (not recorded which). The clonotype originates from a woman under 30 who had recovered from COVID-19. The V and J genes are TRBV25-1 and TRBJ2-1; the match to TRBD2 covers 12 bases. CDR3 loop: CASSRLAGVWNEQFF. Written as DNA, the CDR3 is TGTGCCAGCAGCCGACTAGCGGGAGTGTGGAATGAGCAGTTCTTC.